This entry lists 18 T cell receptor beta chains sequenced from one sample in a study of blood T cell repertoires in COVID-19. The protocol was immunoSEQ multiplex PCR, while the TCRdb copy is restricted to in-frame clones and leaves out a portion. Among about 280,000 clones, 75% to 90% were seen once, and the ten largest hold about 3%. Sequenced material: peripheral blood. These receptor sequences come from a woman aged 25 to 39 with active or convalescent COVID-19.

The chain recombines TRBV25-1 with TRBJ1-2, with a tentative D call TRBD1 (6 bases). Germline CDR1 reads MGHDK; CDR2 reads SYGVNS. V shed 7 bases and J shed 7 bases, with 19 bases lying between them. This CDR3 has 14 residues. CDR3 sequence reads: CASTSPNRVGGYTF. The CDR3 nucleotides read TGTGCCAGCACCTCCCCAAACAGGGTGGGTGGCTACACCTTC.

The rearrangement uses TRBV7-2 and TRBJ2-5; D remains ambiguous. Trimming took off 4 bases at V and 1 base at J, with 7 bases between the two ends. Looked up from germline, CDR1 is SGHTA and CDR2 is FQGNSA. This CDR3 has 13 residues. This CDR3 is CASSSGFQETQYF. The CDR3 DNA sequence: TGTGCCAGCAGCTCAGGTTTCCAAGAGACCCAGTACTTC.

The CDR3 DNA is TGTGCCAGCAGCCGGACAGGCGGAGATTCACCCCTCCACTTT. It codes for CASSRTGGDSPLHF. J is TRBJ1-6 and V is TRBV9; 7 bases are shared with TRBD1. The trim removed 4 bases at V and 8 bases at J, leaving 6 bases unmatched. Germline-derived CDR1 and CDR2 are SGDLS and YYNGEE. This CDR3 region has 14 residues.

This chain joins TRBV5-6 and TRBJ2-5; TRBD2 aligns across 8 bases. This CDR3 contains 14 residues. After removal of 2 bases from V and 5 bases from J, the junction contained 5 bases not matched to a gene. Per the germline V gene, CDR1 is SGHDT and CDR2 is YYEEEE. CDR3 coding DNA: TGTGCCAGCAGCTTTCGCGGGGGGCGGGAGACCCAGTACTTC. Amino acids: CASSFRGGRETQYF.

This rearrangement joins TRBV5-1 to TRBJ2-1; 8 bases fit TRBD2. The ends lost 0 bases at V and 4 bases at J; junction bases unmatched: 6. Germline V gives CDR1 SGHRS, CDR2 YFSETQ. The CDR3 length is 16 residues. CDR3 sequence reads: CASSLAASGGYNEQFF. CDR3 nucleotide sequence: TGCGCCAGCAGCTTGGCCGCCAGCGGGGGTTACAATGAGCAGTTCTTC.

The chain links TRBV29-1 to TRBJ2-1; 7 nucleotides align to TRBD2. Germline V lookup: CDR1 SQVTM, CDR2 ANQGSEA. The CDR3 totals 12 residues. The J segment lost 7 bases and the V segment lost 7 bases, leaving 7 bases of the junction unmatched. The CDR3 DNA sequence: TGCAGCGGTGGTCTAGCGGAAAATGAGCAGTTCTTC. It translates to CSGGLAENEQFF.

The chain uses TRBV24-1 and TRBJ1-1; 10 positions match TRBD1. The CDR3 is 17 amino acids. Germline-derived CDR1 and CDR2 are KGHDR and SFDVKD. The V segment lost 4 bases and the J segment 0 bases; nucleotides outside the gene matches: 7. CDR3 bases: TGTGCCACCAGTGAAACGACAGGGGGCTGGGTGAACACTGAAGCTTTCTTT. This sequence encodes CATSETTGGWVNTEAFF.

The chain uses TRBV7-9 and TRBJ1-3, with 7 bases identical to TRBD1. CDR1 is SEHNR and CDR2 is FQNEAQ in the germline V gene (reference sequence). The V and J ends lost 0 bases and 4 bases, in that order; junction bases with no gene match: 6. The CDR3 runs 16 residues. CDR3 in amino acids: CASSLASRGKGNTIYF. Written as DNA, the CDR3 is TGTGCCAGCAGCTTAGCCAGCAGGGGGAAAGGAAACACCATATATTTT. Full variable domain (remainder filled in from reference TRBV7-9 and TRBJ1-3): DTGVSQNPRHKITKRGQNVTFRCDPISEHNRLYWYRQTLGQGPEFLTYFQNEAQLEKSRLLSDRFSAERPKGSFSTLEIQRTEQGDSAMYLCASSLASRGKGNTIYFGEGSWLTVV.

This clone was picked up one time. The CDR3 nucleotides are TGTGCTAGTGGTTTGGTACCTGGAGGACGTAATCAGCCCCAGCATTTT. Translated: CASGLVPGGRNQPQHF. This chain links TRBV12-5 with TRBJ1-5; unclear D gene. Trimming took off 0 bases at V and 4 bases at J, with 13 bases between the two ends. CDR1 and CDR2 (germline): LGHNT, FRNRAP. CDR3 length equals 16 residues.

The V call is TRBV28, the J call TRBJ1-2; 10 positions agree with TRBD1. CDR1 and CDR2 from the germline V gene are MDHEN and SYDVKM. V lost 3 bases, J lost 9 bases, and 10 bases stayed unmatched. The CDR3 is 15 amino acids. CDR3 DNA: TGTGCCAGCAGTTTTGGACTAGGGACAGGGGAACGCTACACCTTC. It yields the protein CASSFGLGTGERYTF.

This clone was observed once. DNA for the CDR3: TGTGCCAGCAGCGTAGTAGTCGACACCGGGGAGCTGTTTTTT. This encodes CASSVVVDTGELFF. The V and J genes are TRBV9 and TRBJ2-2; no reliable D call. Germline V gene sequence: CDR1 SGDLS, CDR2 YYNGEE. Between the trimmed V and J ends, which lost 0 bases and 3 bases, there was a span of 6 bases. The CDR3 extends over 14 amino acids.

The chain joins TRBV5-1 to TRBJ2-5; 9 bases map to TRBD2. The CDR3 contains 16 residues. J was trimmed by 5 bases and V by 2 bases; bases with no gene match: 10. The germline gives CDR1 SGHRS, CDR2 YFSETQ. The CDR3, as DNA: TGCGCCAGCAGCTTTCGGGCTGCGGGGGGGCGTGAGACCCAGTACTTC. Translating gives CASSFRAAGGRETQYF.

The chain uses TRBV19 and TRBJ1-5, with D perhaps TRBD1 (6 bases). Trimming cost V 1 base and J 3 bases, with 16 bases left between them. This CDR3 contains 17 residues. Germline CDR1 and CDR2: LNHDA and SQIVND (reference sequence). Here the CDR3 DNA reads TGTGCCAGTAGTATAGCGGGGGGGGCGGGCCTCAATCAGCCCCAGCATTTT. Translated: CASSIAGGAGLNQPQHF.

The gene calls are TRBV28 and TRBJ1-5; TRBD1 agrees at 9 bases. Germline values: CDR1 MDHEN, CDR2 SYDVKM. CDR3 size: 15 residues. With 7 bases clipped from V and 4 bases from J, the junction kept 8 bases outside the gene matches. CDR3 nucleotides: TGTGCCAGCACTTATACAGGGGGCGTGAATCAGCCCCAGCATTTT. It translates to CASTYTGGVNQPQHF.

The V gene is TRBV4-3, the J gene TRBJ1-1, with unresolved D. The CDR3 is 15 amino acids. Germline V gene data show CDR1 as LGHNA and CDR2 as YSLEER. Trimming took off 4 bases at V and 5 bases at J, with 17 bases between the two ends. DNA of the CDR3: TGCGCCAGCAGCCCCCAGCCCCAGGTTGGGACTGAAGCTTTCTTT. As protein: CASSPQPQVGTEAFF.

The rearrangement joins TRBV24-1 to TRBJ1-1, with D maybe TRBD1 (5 bases). Trimming stripped 6 bases from V and 6 bases from J, with 13 bases between. The CDR3 covers 13 residues. Germline V gives CDR1 KGHDR, CDR2 SFDVKD. The CDR3 DNA reads as TGTGCCACCAGTACGAGCAGGGTGGCTGAAGCTTTCTTT. Translating it yields CATSTSRVAEAFF.

The J gene is TRBJ1-3, the V gene TRBV24-1; no firm D call. Looked up from germline, CDR1 is KGHDR and CDR2 is SFDVKD. This CDR3 is built from 15 residues. Deletions cut 4 bases from V and 4 bases from J, with 13 bases between. DNA of the CDR3: TGTGCCACCAGTGACCCTGAGGGTGCCGGAAACACCATATATTTT. It encodes CATSDPEGAGNTIYF.

The gene calls are TRBV6-5 and TRBJ2-2, with 10 positions matching TRBD2. The germline V gene has CDR1 MNHEY and CDR2 SVGAGI. Trimming took 5 bases from V and 6 from J; bases not matched to a gene: 6. The CDR3 extends over 15 amino acids. Here the CDR3 reads CASSTTSGDAGELFF. As DNA, the CDR3 is TGTGCCAGCAGTACAACTAGCGGGGACGCCGGGGAGCTGTTTTTT.